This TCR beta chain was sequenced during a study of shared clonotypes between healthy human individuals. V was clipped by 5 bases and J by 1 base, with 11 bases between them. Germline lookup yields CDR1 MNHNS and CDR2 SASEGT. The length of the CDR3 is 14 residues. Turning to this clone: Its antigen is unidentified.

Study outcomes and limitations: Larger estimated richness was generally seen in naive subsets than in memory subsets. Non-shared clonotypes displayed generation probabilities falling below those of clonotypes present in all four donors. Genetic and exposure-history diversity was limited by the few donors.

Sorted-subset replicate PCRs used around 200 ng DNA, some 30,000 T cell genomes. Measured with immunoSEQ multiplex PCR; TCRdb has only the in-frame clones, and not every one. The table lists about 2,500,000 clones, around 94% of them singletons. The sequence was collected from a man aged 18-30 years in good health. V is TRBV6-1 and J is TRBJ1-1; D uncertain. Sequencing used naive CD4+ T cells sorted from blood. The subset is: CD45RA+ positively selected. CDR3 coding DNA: TGTGCCAGCAGTTCCGGACGGACGAACACTGAAGCTTTCTTT. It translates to CASSSGRTNTEAFF.